The T cell receptor beta chain described here comes from a study of long-term antiretroviral therapy in people with HIV (dated 2022 in TCRdb). A note on the overall study: Collection of the earliest samples took place about a decade ahead of the 2015 WHO recommendation for immediate ART, at a time when ART was typically delayed until CD4 counts fell. This retrospective serial study examined whether starting ART and sustained HIV suppression were associated with changes in the composition and diversity of the TRB repertoire in peripheral blood. From some 30 adults with confirmed HIV infection, the cohort provided over 150 cryopreserved PBMC samples, gathered serially across a mean of roughly 6 years (range 1-12). Among the approximately 32 participants with HIV, roughly eleven were female. Test extractions of a monoclonal T-cell line alongside a few dozen polyclonal samples showed no cross-contamination during QIAcube processing.

Sequencing of the TRB variable region was done with the immunoSEQ hsTCRB v3.0 assay at survey level resolution. The targeted TRB sequencing depth was roughly 35,000-50,000 T-cell genomes per sample. An Illumina MiSeq with a v3 150-cycle kit was used to sequence the pooled TRB libraries. The authors' pipeline ran thus. Repertoire analysis ran in R within a reproducible Nextflow workflow covering QC, data transformation and analysis. LymphoSeq2, an R package for AIRR-Seq data exploration, was used to implement custom analyses. After excluding a few samples that yielded fewer than 5000 total TRB sequences, fewer than 200 HIV repertoires remained for analysis. Among the approximately 190 retained HIV repertoires, approximately 59 were collected before ART initiation and roughly 130 after ART initiation. Repertoires were downsampled to 5000 TRB nucleotide sequences, and summary statistics were averaged over 100 downsampling iterations. TRB sequences were retained for analysis only if CDR3 regions of at least seven amino acids were present. Diversity was measured with a Shannon entropy-derived clonality score and the Gini coefficient. In the repertoire networks, any two of the top 5000 CDR3 amino acid sequences were linked whenever the two sequences differed by an edit distance of one. For TRB CDR3 amino acid sequences, antigen specificity groups and MHC restriction were predicted with GLIPH2. CDR3 amino acid sequences were matched against VDJdb and McPAS-TCR to flag known CMV, EBV, HIV or tissue antigen associations. Pre-ART, post-ART and control groups were compared with Wilcoxon signed-rank tests and Holm-Bonferroni correction. TCRdb took over this immuneACCESS table, retaining in-frame rearrangements with V and J assigned. Such tables are incomplete; in checked studies, under half of the missing clones stem from an unresolved V gene, and the remainder is unexplained. For V, J and clone size, that table is used; D and trimming come from the DNA. For this sample there are about 43,000 clones; approximately 94% appear just once. Of the sample, approximately 2.2% falls within the top ten clones.

Paper-wide results and their limitations: Because pre-ART samples had limited cell numbers, unsorted PBMC were profiled rather than sorted CD4+ and CD8+ T cells. Limited PBMC availability meant only the TCR beta chain was sequenced, without alpha chain pairing. The samples were dated from the mid-2000s to the late 2010s, and the ART regimens that were used may be less effective than current ART regimens. Inferences about post-ART repertoire changes were limited because no data were available on ART adherence, viral resistance or therapy changes. Compared with controls, HIV repertoires had narrower CDR3 length ranges, and the network structure pointed to an antigen-experienced repertoire that shifted only slightly toward naive after ART. Starting ART was linked to a significant rise in TRB diversity, yet even after long-term ART the diversity remained significantly lower than in transplant donor controls. The repertoire was dominated across all time points by expanded TRB clones identified before ART initiation, although this dominance was seen to fluctuate and to decrease in many PLHIV after ART.

Details on this clone: What this receptor recognizes is not known. No much larger clonotype is one base removed from it; base qualities were not supplied.

The CDR3 spans 18 residues, from the cysteine through the phenylalanine. Only the CDR3 region is kept as DNA, spanning 54 bases read in frame from base 1. V loses 4 bases of germline sequence and J loses 4 bases, and the interval between the two ends is 23 bases. CDR1 and CDR2 are drawn from the germline V gene: WSHSY, SAAADI. Inclusion was restricted to participants for whom at least one PBMC sample before ART initiation and at least two post-ART samples were available. Treatment was received in the United States of America by all participants with HIV. Cryopreserved samples of about 0.9-11 million PBMC were thawed and washed before DNA extraction. At the time of the earliest PBMC sample for each participant with HIV, ages ranged from roughly 20 to 60 years. Per participant, PBMC samples came from 1-4 timepoints prior to ART initiation and 2-8 timepoints following ART initiation, for a median of 7 samples. Serial HIV viral load, CD4+ T-cell count, ART history and demographic data were obtained for every participant. A Qiagen kit on a QIAcube was used to extract genomic DNA from unsorted PBMC, with samples processed in batches of 12.

The rearrangement joined TRBV10-2 to TRBJ1-5; the D gene is perhaps TRBD1, on 6 matching bases. This specimen consisted of unsorted PBMCs, obtained about 9.1 years after starting antiretroviral therapy. The receptor's source is a young man with HIV. In nucleotide form, the sequence is TGCGCCAGCAGTGGGATGGCAGGGGATATCGTTGAGAATCAGCCCCAGCATTTT. Its protein product is CASSGMAGDIVENQPQHF.